This TCR beta chain came from a study of T cell repertoires in cytomegalovirus infection. Concerning this clonotype: Its antigen is as yet unknown.

TCRdb re-called the reads with MiXCR, one entry per CDR3 protein. Counted here are approximately 730,000 distinct CDR3 sequences, roughly 28% occurring once; the ten biggest clones make up 10% to 15%. Trimming took 5 bases from V and 0 from J, leaving 11 bases between them. Looked up from germline, CDR1 is SGHTA and CDR2 is FQGNSA. The CDR3 is 15 amino acids. The chain employs TRBV7-2 and TRBJ2-1; perhaps TRBD2 as D (6 bases). The receptor was isolated from a human donor in good health (CMV status not recorded). Some clones in this sample may be carry-over from other donors' samples. The material sequenced was cultured CD8+ T cells from PBMCs, taken from culture after CMV antigen stimulation. The CDR3 sequence is CASSTSPSSYNEQFF. CDR3 DNA sequence: TGTGCCAGCAGCACTAGCCCGAGCTCCTACAATGAGCAGTTCTTC.